The entry below describes one TCR beta chain. These data belong to a study of OX40 agonist ivuxolimab in advanced cancers. Germline CDR1 is SGDLS and CDR2 is YYNGEE. The CDR3 has 15 amino acids. With 4 bases removed from V and 0 bases from J, the gap between germline ends came to 11 bases. Sequencing was performed with immunoSEQ multiplex PCR; in TCRdb, only in-frame clones are kept and a portion is missing. The sample includes 85,000 to 130,000 clones, approximately 90% of them seen just once. The receptor was isolated from an adult with an advanced solid tumor such as melanoma, head and neck, liver or kidney cancer. Sequencing used CD4+ or CD8+ T cells sorted from blood, obtained in a trial of the OX40 agonist ivuxolimab. V gene TRBV9 combines with J gene TRBJ2-4, with a possible D match to TRBD2 (5 bases). The CDR3: CASSPGNLAKNIQYF. CDR3 bases: TGTGCCAGCAGCCCCGGGAATCTAGCCAAAAACATTCAGTACTTC.